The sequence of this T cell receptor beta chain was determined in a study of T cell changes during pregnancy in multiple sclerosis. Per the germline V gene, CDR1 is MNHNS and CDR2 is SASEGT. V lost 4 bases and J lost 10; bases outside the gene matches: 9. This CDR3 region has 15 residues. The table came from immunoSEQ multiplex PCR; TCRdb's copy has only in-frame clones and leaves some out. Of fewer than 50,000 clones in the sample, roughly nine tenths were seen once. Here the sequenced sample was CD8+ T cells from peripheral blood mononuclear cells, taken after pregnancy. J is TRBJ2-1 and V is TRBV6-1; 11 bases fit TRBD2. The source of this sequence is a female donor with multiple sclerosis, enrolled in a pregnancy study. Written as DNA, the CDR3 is TGTGCCAGCAGTGGGTTTAGCGGGGGGGCCGGGGAGCAGTTCTTC. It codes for CASSGFSGGAGEQFF.